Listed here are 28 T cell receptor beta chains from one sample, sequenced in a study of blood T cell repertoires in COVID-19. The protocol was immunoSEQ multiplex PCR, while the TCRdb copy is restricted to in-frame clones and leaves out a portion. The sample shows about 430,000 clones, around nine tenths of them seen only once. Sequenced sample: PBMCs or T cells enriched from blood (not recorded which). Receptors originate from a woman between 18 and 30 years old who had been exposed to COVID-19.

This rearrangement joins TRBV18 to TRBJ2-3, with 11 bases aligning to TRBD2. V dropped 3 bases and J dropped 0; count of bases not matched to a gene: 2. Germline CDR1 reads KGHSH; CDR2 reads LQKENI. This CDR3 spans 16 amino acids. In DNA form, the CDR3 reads TGTGCCAGCTCACCCCGGACTAGCGGGAGCACAGATACGCAGTATTTT. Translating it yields CASSPRTSGSTDTQYF. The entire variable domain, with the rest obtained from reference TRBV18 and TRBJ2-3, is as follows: NAGVMQNPRHLVRRRGQEARLRCSPMKGHSHVYWYRQLPEEGLKFMVYLQKENIIDESGMPKERFSAEFPKEGPSILRIQQVVRGDSAAYFCASSPRTSGSTDTQYFGPGTRLTVL.

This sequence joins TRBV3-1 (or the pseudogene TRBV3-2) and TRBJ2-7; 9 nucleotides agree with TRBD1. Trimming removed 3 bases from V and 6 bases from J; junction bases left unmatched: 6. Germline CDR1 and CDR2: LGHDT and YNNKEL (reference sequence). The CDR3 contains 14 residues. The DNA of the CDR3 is TGTGCCAGCAGCCAGGGGACAGGGTATCTCGAGCAGTACTTC. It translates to CASSQGTGYLEQYF.

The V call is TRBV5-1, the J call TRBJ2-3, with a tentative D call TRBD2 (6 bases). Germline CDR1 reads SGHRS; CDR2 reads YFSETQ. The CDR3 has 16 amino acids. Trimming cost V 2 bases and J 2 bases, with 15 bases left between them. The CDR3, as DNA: TGCGCCAGCAGCTTCATTGGGGGGTTGACCACAGATACGCAGTATTTT. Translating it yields CASSFIGGLTTDTQYF.

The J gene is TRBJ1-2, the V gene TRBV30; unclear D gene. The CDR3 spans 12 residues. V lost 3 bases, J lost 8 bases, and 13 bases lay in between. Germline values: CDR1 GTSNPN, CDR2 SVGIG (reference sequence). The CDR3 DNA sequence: TGTGCCTGGAGGATTAGAGTCGCGGGCTACACCTTC. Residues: CAWRIRVAGYTF. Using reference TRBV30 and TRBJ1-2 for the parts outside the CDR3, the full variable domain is SQTIHQWPATLVQPVGSPLSLECTVEGTSNPNLYWYRQAAGRGLQLLFYSVGIGQISSEVPQNLSASRPQDRQFILSSKKLLLSDSGFYLCAWRIRVAGYTFGSGTRLTVV.

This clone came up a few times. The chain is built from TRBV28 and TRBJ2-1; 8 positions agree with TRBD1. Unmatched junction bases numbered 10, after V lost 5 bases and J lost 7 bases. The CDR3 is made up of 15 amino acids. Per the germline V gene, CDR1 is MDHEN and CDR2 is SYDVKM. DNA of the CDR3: TGTGCCAGCAGTGCTGCCTCGGACAGGGTAAATGAGCAGTTCTTC. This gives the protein CASSAASDRVNEQFF.

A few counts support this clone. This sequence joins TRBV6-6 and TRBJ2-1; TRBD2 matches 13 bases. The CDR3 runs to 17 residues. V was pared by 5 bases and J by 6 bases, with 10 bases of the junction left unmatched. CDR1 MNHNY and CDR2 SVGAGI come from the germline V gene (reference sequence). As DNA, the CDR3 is TGTGCCAGCAGTCCAACCACTAGCGGGGGGGCCCTCAATGAGCAGTTCTTC. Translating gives CASSPTTSGGALNEQFF.

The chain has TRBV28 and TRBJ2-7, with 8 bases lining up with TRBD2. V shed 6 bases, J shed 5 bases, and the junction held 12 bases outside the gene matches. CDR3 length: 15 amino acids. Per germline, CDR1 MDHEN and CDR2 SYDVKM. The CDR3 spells CASSVLSSGSNEQYF. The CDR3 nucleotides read TGTGCCAGCAGCGTTCTATCCAGCGGGAGCAACGAGCAGTACTTC.

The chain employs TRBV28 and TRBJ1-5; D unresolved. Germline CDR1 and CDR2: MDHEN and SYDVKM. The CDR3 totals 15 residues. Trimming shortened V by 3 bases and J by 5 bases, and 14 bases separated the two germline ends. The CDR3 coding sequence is TGTGCCAGCAGTTTTTCCGGGGTTCGTTATCAGCCCCAGCATTTT. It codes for CASSFSGVRYQPQHF.

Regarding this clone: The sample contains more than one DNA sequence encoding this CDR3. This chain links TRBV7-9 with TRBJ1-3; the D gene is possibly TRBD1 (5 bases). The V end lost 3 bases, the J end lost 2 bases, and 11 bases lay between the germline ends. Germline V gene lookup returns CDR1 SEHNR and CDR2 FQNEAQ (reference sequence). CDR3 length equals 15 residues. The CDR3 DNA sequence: TGTGCCAGCAGCTTGCAGGGAGGCGCTGGAAACACCATATATTTT. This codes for CASSLQGGAGNTIYF.

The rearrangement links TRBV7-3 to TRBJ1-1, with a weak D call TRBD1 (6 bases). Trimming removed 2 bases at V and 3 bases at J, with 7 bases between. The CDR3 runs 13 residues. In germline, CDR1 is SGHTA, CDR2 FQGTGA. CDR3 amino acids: CASSLEGDTEAFF. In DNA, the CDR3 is TGTGCCAGCAGCTTAGAGGGGGACACTGAAGCTTTCTTT.

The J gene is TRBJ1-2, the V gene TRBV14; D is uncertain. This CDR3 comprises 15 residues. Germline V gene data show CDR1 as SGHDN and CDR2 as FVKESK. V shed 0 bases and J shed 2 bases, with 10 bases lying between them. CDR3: CASSQDLRGNYGYTF. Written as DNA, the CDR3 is TGTGCCAGCAGCCAAGATCTTCGGGGAAACTATGGCTACACCTTC.

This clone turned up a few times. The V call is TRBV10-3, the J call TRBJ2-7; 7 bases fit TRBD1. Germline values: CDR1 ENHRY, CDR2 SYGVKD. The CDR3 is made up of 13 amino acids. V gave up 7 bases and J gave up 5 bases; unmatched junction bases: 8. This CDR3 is CAIKRQGKDEQYF. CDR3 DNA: TGTGCCATCAAGAGACAGGGAAAGGACGAGCAGTACTTC.

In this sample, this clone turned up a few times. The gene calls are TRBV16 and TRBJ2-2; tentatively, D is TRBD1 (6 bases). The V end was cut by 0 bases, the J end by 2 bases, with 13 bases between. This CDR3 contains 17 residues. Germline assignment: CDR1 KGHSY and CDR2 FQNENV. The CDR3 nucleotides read TGTGCCAGCAGCCAATCGGCGGCAGGGGATAACACCGGGGAGCTGTTTTTT. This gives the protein CASSQSAAGDNTGELFF.

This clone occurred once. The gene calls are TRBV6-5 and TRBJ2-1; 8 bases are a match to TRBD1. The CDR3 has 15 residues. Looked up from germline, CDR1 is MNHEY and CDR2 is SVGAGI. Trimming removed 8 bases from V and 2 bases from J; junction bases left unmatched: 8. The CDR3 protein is CASADRATPYNEQFF. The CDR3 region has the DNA TGTGCCAGCGCGGACAGGGCTACCCCCTACAATGAGCAGTTCTTC.

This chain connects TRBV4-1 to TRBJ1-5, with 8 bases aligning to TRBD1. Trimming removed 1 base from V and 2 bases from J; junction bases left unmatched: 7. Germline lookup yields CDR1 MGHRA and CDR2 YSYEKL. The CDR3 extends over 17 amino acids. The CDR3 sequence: CASSQVFPGQGNQPQHF. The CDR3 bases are TGCGCCAGCAGCCAAGTTTTCCCGGGACAGGGCAATCAGCCCCAGCATTTT.

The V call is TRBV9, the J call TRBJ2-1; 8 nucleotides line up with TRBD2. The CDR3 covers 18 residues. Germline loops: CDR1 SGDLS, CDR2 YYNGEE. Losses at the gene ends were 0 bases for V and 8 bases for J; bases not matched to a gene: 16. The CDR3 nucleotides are TGTGCCAGCAGCGTAGAGGGGGGACTAGAAGGACCCTTGGATGAGCAGTTCTTC. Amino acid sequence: CASSVEGGLEGPLDEQFF.

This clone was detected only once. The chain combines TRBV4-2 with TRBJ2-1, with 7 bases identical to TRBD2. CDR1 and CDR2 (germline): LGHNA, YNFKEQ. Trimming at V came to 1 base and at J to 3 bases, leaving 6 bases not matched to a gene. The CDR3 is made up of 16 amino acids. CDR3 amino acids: CASSQVSSGDYNEQFF. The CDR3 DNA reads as TGTGCCAGCAGCCAAGTTTCCAGCGGGGACTACAATGAGCAGTTCTTC.

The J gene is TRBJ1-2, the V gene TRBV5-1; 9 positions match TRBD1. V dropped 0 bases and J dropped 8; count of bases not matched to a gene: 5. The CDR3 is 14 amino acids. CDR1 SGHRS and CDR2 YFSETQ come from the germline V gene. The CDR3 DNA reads TGCGCCAGCAGCTTGGGGGGACAGGGAAACGGCTACACCTTC. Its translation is CASSLGGQGNGYTF.

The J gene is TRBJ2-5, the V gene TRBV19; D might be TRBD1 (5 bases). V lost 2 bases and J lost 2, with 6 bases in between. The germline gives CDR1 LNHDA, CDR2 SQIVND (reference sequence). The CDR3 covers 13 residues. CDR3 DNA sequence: TGTGCCAGTAGTATATCAGGGCAAGAGACCCAGTACTTC. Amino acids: CASSISGQETQYF.

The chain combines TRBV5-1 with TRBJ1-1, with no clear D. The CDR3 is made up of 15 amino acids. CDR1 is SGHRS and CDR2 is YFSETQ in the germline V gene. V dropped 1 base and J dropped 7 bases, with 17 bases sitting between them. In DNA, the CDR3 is TGCGCCAGCAGCTTGATTGGGCCCATAGACGGTGAAGCTTTCTTT. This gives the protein CASSLIGPIDGEAFF.

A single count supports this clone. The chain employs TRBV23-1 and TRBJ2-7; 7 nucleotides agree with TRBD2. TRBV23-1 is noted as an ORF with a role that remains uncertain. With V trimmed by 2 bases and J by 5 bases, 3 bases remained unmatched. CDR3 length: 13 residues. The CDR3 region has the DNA TGCGCCAGCAGTCAACGGGGAGGGGACGAGCAGTACTTC. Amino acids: CASSQRGGDEQYF.

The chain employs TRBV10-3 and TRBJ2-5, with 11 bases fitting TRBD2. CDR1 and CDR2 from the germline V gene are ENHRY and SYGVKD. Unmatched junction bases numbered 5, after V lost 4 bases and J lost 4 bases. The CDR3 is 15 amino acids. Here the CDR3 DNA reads TGTGCCATCAGTGGTCGGCTAGCGGGAGGAGAGACCCAGTACTTC. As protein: CAISGRLAGGETQYF.

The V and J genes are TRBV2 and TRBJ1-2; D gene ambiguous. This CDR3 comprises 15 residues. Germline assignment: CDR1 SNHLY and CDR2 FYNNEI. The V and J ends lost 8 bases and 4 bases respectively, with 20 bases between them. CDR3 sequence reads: CASLLSEHLIYGYTF. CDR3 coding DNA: TGTGCCAGCCTGCTCTCCGAACACCTTATCTATGGCTACACCTTC.

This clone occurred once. CDR3 sequence: CASSQGLAGTPTGELFF. The CDR3 DNA reads TGCGCCAGCAGCCAGGGACTAGCGGGGACGCCCACCGGGGAGCTGTTTTTT. This sequence joins TRBV4-3 and TRBJ2-2, with TRBD2 identical over 13 bases. The germline V gene encodes CDR1 LGHNA and CDR2 YSLEER. This CDR3 has 17 residues. V was clipped by 3 bases and J by 4 bases; unmatched bases: 5.

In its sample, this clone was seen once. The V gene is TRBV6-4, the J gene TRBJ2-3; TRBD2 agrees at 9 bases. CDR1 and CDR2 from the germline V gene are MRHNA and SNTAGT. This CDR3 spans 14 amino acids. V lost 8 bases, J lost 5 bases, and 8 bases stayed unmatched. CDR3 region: CASRQGLAGDTQYF. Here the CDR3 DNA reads TGTGCCAGCCGCCAGGGACTAGCTGGAGATACGCAGTATTTT.

CDR3 sequence reads: CASSSGSGSSNQPQHF. The CDR3 bases are TGTGCCAGCAGCTCAGGATCAGGGTCTAGCAATCAGCCCCAGCATTTT. The chain has TRBV7-2 and TRBJ1-5; maybe TRBD1 (5 bases). The V end lost 4 bases, the J end lost 0 bases, and 13 bases lay between the germline ends. Looked up from germline, CDR1 is SGHTA and CDR2 is FQGNSA. The CDR3 length is 16 residues.

CDR3 residues: CASSLGTGGAGNEKLFF. In DNA, the CDR3 is TGCGCCAGCAGCTTGGGGACAGGGGGCGCCGGTAATGAAAAACTGTTTTTT. V and J are TRBV5-1 and TRBJ1-4, with TRBD1 matching over 11 bases. V was pared by 0 bases and J by 4 bases, with 5 bases of the junction left unmatched. The CDR3 contains 17 residues. CDR1 SGHRS and CDR2 YFSETQ come from the germline V gene.

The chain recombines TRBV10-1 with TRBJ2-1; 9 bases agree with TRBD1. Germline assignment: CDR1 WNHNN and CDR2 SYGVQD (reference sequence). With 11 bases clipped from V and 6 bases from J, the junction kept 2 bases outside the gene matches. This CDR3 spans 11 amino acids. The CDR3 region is CASTGGNEQFF. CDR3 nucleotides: TGCGCCTCGACAGGGGGCAATGAGCAGTTCTTC.